Listed below are T cell receptor beta chains from one sample, sequenced in a study of T cell changes during pregnancy in multiple sclerosis. Here immunoSEQ multiplex PCR was the method, and the copy in TCRdb shows in-frame clones only, minus some. Among tens of thousands of clones, 85% to 95% were seen once, and the ten largest hold about 2.2%. The sample here was peripheral blood, taken before pregnancy. The receptors come from a female donor with multiple sclerosis, enrolled in a pregnancy study. Both conserved end residues are part of each CDR3. The D gene is left open where the match is weak. Expanded clones are given a class, and other clones once, few, many or no size at all.

CDR3nt	CDR3aa	v_gene	j_gene	d_gene	abundance
TGTGCCAGCAGCTTATATTCCCATTCAGCGGGAGGGGTCAATGAGCAGTTCTTC	CASSLYSHSAGGVNEQFF	TRBV7-3	TRBJ2-1	TRBD2	NA
TGTGCCAGCAGTCGACGGACTAGCGGGAGTGGGGATACGCAGTATTTT	CASSRRTSGSGDTQYF	TRBV27	TRBJ2-3	TRBD2	NA
TGTGCCAGCAGTTTATCGGCCGGGTTAGAGACCCAGTACTTC	CASSLSAGLETQYF	TRBV27	TRBJ2-5	NA	once
TGTGCCAGCAGCGCGAACAGGGGCGGCACTGAAGCTTTCTTT	CASSANRGGTEAFF	TRBV9	TRBJ1-1	TRBD1	NA
TGTGCCAGCAGTGAATACACTAGCGGGAACAATGAGCAGTTCTTC	CASSEYTSGNNEQFF	TRBV25-1	TRBJ2-1	TRBD2	NA
TGTGCCAGCAGCTTGGGCAGGGGTTTTGAAAAACTGTTTTTT	CASSLGRGFEKLFF	TRBV5-8	TRBJ1-4	NA	NA
TGCAGCGTTGAAATTACCCGGAGGGAACTGTTTTTT	CSVEITRRELFF	TRBV29-1	TRBJ1-4	NA	NA
TGTGCCAGCGGGGCGGGGAACACCATATATTTT	CASGAGNTIYF	TRBV27	TRBJ1-3	NA	NA
TGTGCCAGCTCGACCGGGACTTCGAACACTGAAGCTTTCTTT	CASSTGTSNTEAFF	TRBV18	TRBJ1-1	NA	NA
TGTGCCAGCAGCTTCCGGAATCAGCCCCAGCATTTT	CASSFRNQPQHF	TRBV13	TRBJ1-5	NA	NA
TGTGCCAGCTCACCAACGCAGGGTGGAGATACGCAGTATTTT	CASSPTQGGDTQYF	TRBV18	TRBJ2-3	NA	once
TGTGCCAGCAGCTTAGCGGTGGCAAGGGGTGCTGGAAACACCATATATTTT	CASSLAVARGAGNTIYF	TRBV7-6	TRBJ1-3	NA	NA
TGTGCCAGCAGCCCTTTGGGGGGGCATTCGTATGGCTACACCTTC	CASSPLGGHSYGYTF	TRBV27	TRBJ1-2	NA	NA
TGCGCCAGCAGCCAAGCCACTAGCGGGATATACAATGAGCAGTTCTTC	CASSQATSGIYNEQFF	TRBV4-3	TRBJ2-1	TRBD2	NA
TGTGCCAGCAGTGTCGACCGGGACAGGGCAATCGTGAACACTGAAGCTTTCTTT	CASSVDRDRAIVNTEAFF	TRBV6-4	TRBJ1-1	TRBD1	NA
TGTGCCAGCAGTACAGGCAGGGGGACTAGCGGGGCTCCCTACGAGCAGTACTTC	CASSTGRGTSGAPYEQYF	TRBV2	TRBJ2-7	TRBD2	once
TGTGCCAGTAGTCCCGGTAGTCCAAACACCGGGGAGCTGTTTTTT	CASSPGSPNTGELFF	TRBV19	TRBJ2-2	NA	once
TGTGCTAGTGGTTTGGTAGGAGCGGGAGGTGCCCTCGGGGAGCTGTTTTTT	CASGLVGAGGALGELFF	TRBV12-5	TRBJ2-2	TRBD2	NA
TGTGCCATCAGTGACATCCTAGCGGGAGGGGCGGAGACCCAGTACTTC	CAISDILAGGAETQYF	TRBV10-3	TRBJ2-5	TRBD2	NA
TGTGCCAGCAGTGATACAGGGGGCGCTTCGTACGAGCAGTACTTC	CASSDTGGASYEQYF	TRBV6-1	TRBJ2-7	TRBD1	NA
TGTGCCAGCAGTTCCCTAGCGGCATTGAGGCCCCACAATGAGCAGTTCTTC	CASSSLAALRPHNEQFF	TRBV28	TRBJ2-1	TRBD2	NA
TGTGCCAGCAGCTTAGATCAGGGACTAGCGGACAATGAGCAGTTCTTC	CASSLDQGLADNEQFF	TRBV11-3	TRBJ2-1	TRBD2	NA
TGTGCCAGCAGCTCCGGGAGAAAGGACGAGCAGTACTTC	CASSSGRKDEQYF	TRBV11-3	TRBJ2-7	NA	NA
TGTGCCACCAGCGGACAGGGTCCCTGGCAGTTCTTC	CATSGQGPWQFF	TRBV15	TRBJ2-1	TRBD1	NA
TGTGCCAGCTTAGTAGCGGGAGTGGAAGAGACCCAGTACTTC	CASLVAGVEETQYF	TRBV5-4	TRBJ2-5	TRBD2	NA
TGTGCCAGCGGGACAGGGGGTTCTAGCGGAAATGAGCAGTTCTTC	CASGTGGSSGNEQFF	TRBV5-4	TRBJ2-1	TRBD1	NA
TGTGCCAGCAGCCAAGAGCGACAGGGGGCAGAGACCCAGTACTTC	CASSQERQGAETQYF	TRBV4-2	TRBJ2-5	TRBD1	NA
TGTGCCAGCAGCTTAGGCCAGGGAGGCTCTGGGGCCAACGTCCTGACTTTC	CASSLGQGGSGANVLTF	TRBV5-4	TRBJ2-6	NA	NA
TGTGCCAGCAGCCAAGAGACAGGGGAAAACTATGGCTACACCTTC	CASSQETGENYGYTF	TRBV14	TRBJ1-2	TRBD1	NA
TGCGCCAGCAGCCATACACAAGAGACCCAGTACTTC	CASSHTQETQYF	TRBV5-1	TRBJ2-5	NA	few
TGTGCCAGCAGAACAGACAGGGGTGGCACCGGGGAGCTGTTTTTT	CASRTDRGGTGELFF	TRBV6-5	TRBJ2-2	TRBD1	NA
TGTGCCAGCAGCGAGACAGGGGCGCGCACTGAAGCTTTCTTT	CASSETGARTEAFF	TRBV9	TRBJ1-1	TRBD1	NA
TGTGCCAGCAGCTTATCGACTGAGCTCTACGAGCAGTACTTC	CASSLSTELYEQYF	TRBV7-9	TRBJ2-7	NA	NA
TGCGCCAGCAGCCCGGCTAGCGGGGGGGCCGCCGGGGAGCTGTTTTTT	CASSPASGGAAGELFF	TRBV5-1	TRBJ2-2	TRBD2	once
TGTGCCAGCTTGCGCCTCTCCTACGAGCAGTACTTC	CASLRLSYEQYF	TRBV2	TRBJ2-7	NA	NA
TGTGCCAGCCGTCCGTCGGGGGGCTGGGAGACCCAGTACTTC	CASRPSGGWETQYF	TRBV28	TRBJ2-5	NA	NA
TGCGCCAGCAGCCTTAAGGTGGCACAGAGCTCCTACGAGCAGTACTTC	CASSLKVAQSSYEQYF	TRBV5-1	TRBJ2-7	NA	NA
TGTGCCAGTAGTACCGGGACAGAGATTTATCAGCCCCAGCATTTT	CASSTGTEIYQPQHF	TRBV19	TRBJ1-5	TRBD1	NA
TGTGCCAGCAGAAAATTGGGACTAGCGGGAGGTCAAGATACGCAGTATTTT	CASRKLGLAGGQDTQYF	TRBV2	TRBJ2-3	TRBD2	NA
TGTGCCAGCTCACCACTATTAACGAGTTCCTCTTACGAGCAGTACTTC	CASSPLLTSSSYEQYF	TRBV18	TRBJ2-7	NA	once
TGTGCCAGCAGAGAAACTCTAGCGGCCCAAGAGACCCAGTACTTC	CASRETLAAQETQYF	TRBV6-5	TRBJ2-5	TRBD2	NA
TGTGCCAGCAGCGCAGGTTTTTATAGCAATCAGCCCCAGCATTTT	CASSAGFYSNQPQHF	TRBV6-5	TRBJ1-5	NA	NA
TGCAGCGTTGATGAGCTAGCGGGGTTCAATGAGCAGTTCTTC	CSVDELAGFNEQFF	TRBV29-1	TRBJ2-1	TRBD2	NA
TGTGCCAGCAGCCCGCTCTGGGGGCCCAACTACGAGCAGTACTTC	CASSPLWGPNYEQYF	TRBV4-2	TRBJ2-7	NA	NA
TGTGCCAGCGGGAGGGGATCGCGAGAGACCCAGTACTTC	CASGRGSRETQYF	TRBV27	TRBJ2-5	TRBD2	NA
TGTGCCAGCAGTTTGACAGGGAACACTGAAGCTTTCTTT	CASSLTGNTEAFF	TRBV28	TRBJ1-1	NA	NA
TGTGCCAGCAGCGTAGTTAGACTAGCCCTAGCCAAAAACATTCAGTACTTC	CASSVVRLALAKNIQYF	TRBV9	TRBJ2-4	TRBD2	NA
TGCGCCAGCAGACCCCCGCGGATCCCGAGCTCCTACGAGCAGTACTTC	CASRPPRIPSSYEQYF	TRBV5-1	TRBJ2-7	NA	NA
TGTGCCAGCAGCTTGGTTGGTATGCTAGCGGAGAACAATGAGCAGTTCTTC	CASSLVGMLAENNEQFF	TRBV5-6	TRBJ2-1	TRBD2	NA
TGTGCCAGCAGTAGCGGACAGGGCAGCGAGCAGTACTTC	CASSSGQGSEQYF	TRBV6-6	TRBJ2-7	TRBD1	NA
TGTGCCAGCAAGGTGGGAGGAACCTACGAGCAGTACTTC	CASKVGGTYEQYF	TRBV27	TRBJ2-7	NA	NA